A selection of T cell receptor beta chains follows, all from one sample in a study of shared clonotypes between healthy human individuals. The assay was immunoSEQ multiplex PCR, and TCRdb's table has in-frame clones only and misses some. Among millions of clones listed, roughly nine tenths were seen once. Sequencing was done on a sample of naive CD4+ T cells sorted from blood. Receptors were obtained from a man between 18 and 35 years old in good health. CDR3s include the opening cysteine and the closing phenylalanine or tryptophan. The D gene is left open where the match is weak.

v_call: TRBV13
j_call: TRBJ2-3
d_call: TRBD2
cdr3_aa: CASSGGLAGVSDTQYF

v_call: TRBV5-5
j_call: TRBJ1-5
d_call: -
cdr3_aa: CASSPSPDSINQPQHF

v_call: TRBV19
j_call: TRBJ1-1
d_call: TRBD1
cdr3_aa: CASSQGARTEAFF

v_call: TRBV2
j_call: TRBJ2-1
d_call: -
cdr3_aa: CASTGDGTYNEQFF

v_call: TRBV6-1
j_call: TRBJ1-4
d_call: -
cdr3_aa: CASSPTGTINEKLFF

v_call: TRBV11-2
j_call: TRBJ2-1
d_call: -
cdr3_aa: CASSLGKVSYNEQFF

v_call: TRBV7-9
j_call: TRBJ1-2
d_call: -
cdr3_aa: CASSPGGGIYGYTF

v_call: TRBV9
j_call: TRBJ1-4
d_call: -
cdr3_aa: CASSATAFATNEKLFF

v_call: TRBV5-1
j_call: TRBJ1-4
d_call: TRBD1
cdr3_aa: CASSLAWGQGAEKLFF

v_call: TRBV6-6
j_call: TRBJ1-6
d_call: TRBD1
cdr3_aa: CASSWTGGANNSPLHF

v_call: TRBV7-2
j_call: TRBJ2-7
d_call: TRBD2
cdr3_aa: CASSIQTGGRYEQYF

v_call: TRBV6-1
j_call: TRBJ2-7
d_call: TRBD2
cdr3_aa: CASSEVASGTYEQYF

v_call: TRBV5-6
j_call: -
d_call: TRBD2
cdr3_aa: CASSRRRLAGNEQYF

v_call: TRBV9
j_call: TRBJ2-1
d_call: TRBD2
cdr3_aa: CASSVVASGKYNEQFF

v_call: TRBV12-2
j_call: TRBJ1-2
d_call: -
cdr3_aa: CASRWPFHYGYTF

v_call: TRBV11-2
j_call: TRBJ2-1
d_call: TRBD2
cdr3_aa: CASSQLAASSYNEQFF

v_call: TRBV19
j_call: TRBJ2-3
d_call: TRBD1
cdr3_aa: CASNNRGSTDTQYF

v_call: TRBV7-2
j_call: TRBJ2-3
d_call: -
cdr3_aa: CASSLWRANTDTQYF

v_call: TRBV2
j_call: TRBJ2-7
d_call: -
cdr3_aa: CASSTLRDRPRPEQYF

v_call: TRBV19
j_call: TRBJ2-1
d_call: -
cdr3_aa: CASSVTVEQFF

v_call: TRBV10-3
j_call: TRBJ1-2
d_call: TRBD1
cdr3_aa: CAISESMTGPGYGYTF

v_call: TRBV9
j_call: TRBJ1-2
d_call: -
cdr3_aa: CASSVETNLGAITF

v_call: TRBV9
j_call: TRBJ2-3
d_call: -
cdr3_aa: CASSWGRASDTQYF

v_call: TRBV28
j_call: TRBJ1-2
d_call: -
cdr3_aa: CASIRQGGGYTF

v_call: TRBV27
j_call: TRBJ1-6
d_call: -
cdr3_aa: CASSLGQGGSPLHF

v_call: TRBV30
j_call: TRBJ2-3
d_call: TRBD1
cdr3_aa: CAWGQASSTDTQYF

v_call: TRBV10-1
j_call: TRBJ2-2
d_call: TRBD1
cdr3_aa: CASSDHRTGGTGELFF

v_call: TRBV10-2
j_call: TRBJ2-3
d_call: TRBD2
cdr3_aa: CASSEPSGGGDTQYF

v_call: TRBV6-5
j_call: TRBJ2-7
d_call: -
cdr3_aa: CASSYFSGNTVTEQYF

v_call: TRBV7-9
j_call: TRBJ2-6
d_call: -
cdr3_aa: CASSYAGANVLTF

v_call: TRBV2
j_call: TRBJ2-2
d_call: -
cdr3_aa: CASKAVNTGELFF

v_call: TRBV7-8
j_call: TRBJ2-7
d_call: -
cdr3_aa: CASSETGPAYEQYF

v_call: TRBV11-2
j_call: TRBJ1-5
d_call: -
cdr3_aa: CASSLGAGSQPQHF

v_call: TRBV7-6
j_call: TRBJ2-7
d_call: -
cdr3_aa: CASSPRGGGSYEQYF

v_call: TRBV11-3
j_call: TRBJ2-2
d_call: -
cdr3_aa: CASSLDRGPGTGELFF

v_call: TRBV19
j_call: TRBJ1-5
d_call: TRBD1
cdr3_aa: CASSTGTDNQPQHF

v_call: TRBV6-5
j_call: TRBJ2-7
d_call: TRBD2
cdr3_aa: CASSYSGTSGSYEQYF

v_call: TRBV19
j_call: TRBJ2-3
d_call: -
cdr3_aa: CASSISRDTQYF

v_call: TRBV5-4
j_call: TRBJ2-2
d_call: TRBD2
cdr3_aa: CASSFSGLANTGELFF

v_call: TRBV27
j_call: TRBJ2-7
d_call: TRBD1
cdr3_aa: CASSFTYRGEQYF

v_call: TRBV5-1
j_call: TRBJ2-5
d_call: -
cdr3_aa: CASSLGGVAETQYF

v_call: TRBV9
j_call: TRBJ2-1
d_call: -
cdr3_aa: CASSVGQRTSYNEQFF

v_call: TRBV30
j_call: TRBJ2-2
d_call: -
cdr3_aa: CAWSLNTGELFF

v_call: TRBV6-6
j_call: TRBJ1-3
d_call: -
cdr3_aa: CASSYSGSSGNTIYF

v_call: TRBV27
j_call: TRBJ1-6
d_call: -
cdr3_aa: CASSLRQLGGNSPLHF

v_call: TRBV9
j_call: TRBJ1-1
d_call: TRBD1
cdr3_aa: CASSPFGQGTTEAFF

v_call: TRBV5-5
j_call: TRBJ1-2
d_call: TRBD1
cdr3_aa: CASSLAGTGAYGYTF

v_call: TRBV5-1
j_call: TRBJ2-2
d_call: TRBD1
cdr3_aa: CASSPGQGLSGELFF

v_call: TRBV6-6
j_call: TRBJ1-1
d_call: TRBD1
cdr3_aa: CASGRMGQGNTEAFF

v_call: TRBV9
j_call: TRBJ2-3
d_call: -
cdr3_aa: CASSVGPGDTQYF

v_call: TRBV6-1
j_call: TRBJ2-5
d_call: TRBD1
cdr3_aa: CASTRTGETQYF

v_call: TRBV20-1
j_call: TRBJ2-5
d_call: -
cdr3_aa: CSAPGAKTQYF

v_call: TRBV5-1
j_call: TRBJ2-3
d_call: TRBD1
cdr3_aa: CASSLGQGYDTQYF

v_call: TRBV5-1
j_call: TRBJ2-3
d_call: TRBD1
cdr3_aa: CASSSGQGETDTQYF

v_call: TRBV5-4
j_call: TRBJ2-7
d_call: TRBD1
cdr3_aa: CASSPESPGQGNEQYF

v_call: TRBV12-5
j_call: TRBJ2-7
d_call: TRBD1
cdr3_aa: CASGQDRAHEQYF

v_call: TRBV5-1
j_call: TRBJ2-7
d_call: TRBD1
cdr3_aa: CASSRQGEYEQYF

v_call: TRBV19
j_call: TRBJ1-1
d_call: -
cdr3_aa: CASSARQGSTEAFF

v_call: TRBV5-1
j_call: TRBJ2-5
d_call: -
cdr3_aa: CASSPGVQETQYF

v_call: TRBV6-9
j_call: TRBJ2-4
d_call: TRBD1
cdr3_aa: CASSSGTENGIQYF